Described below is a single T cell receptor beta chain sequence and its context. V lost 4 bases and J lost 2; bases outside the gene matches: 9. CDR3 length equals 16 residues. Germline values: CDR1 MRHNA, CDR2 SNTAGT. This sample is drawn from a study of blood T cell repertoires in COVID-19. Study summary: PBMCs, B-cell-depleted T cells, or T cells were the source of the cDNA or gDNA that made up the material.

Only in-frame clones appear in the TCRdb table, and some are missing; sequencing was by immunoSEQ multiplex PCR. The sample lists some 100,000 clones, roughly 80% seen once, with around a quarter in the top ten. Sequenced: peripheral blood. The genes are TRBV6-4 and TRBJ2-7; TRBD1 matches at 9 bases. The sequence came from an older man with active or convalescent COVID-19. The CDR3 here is CASSAIRDRATYEQYF. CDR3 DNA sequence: TGTGCCAGCAGTGCGATCCGGGACAGGGCAACCTACGAGCAGTACTTC.